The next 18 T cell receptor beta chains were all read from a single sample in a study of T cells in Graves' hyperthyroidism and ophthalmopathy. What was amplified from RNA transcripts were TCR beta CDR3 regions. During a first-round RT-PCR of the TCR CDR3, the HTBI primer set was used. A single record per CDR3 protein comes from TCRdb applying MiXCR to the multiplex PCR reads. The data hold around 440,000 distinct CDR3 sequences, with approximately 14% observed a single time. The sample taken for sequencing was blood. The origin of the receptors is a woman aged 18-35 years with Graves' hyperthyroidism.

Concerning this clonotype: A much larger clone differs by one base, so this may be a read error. The DNA of the CDR3 is TGTGCCAGCAGTGGACAGGGGGTGCGACAGCCCCAGCGTTTT. Protein: CASSGQGVRQPQRF. The chain employs TRBV2 and TRBJ1-5; TRBD1 matches at 9 bases. The CDR3 is made up of 14 amino acids. Germline V gene lookup returns CDR1 SNHLY and CDR2 FYNNEI.

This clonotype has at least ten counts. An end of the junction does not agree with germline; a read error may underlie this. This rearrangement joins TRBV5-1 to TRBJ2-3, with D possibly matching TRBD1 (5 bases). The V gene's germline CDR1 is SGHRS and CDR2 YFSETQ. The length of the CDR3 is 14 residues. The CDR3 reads CASTYQGSKDTQYF. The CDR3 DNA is TGCGCCAGCACTTACCAGGGTAGCAAAGATACGCAGTATTTT.

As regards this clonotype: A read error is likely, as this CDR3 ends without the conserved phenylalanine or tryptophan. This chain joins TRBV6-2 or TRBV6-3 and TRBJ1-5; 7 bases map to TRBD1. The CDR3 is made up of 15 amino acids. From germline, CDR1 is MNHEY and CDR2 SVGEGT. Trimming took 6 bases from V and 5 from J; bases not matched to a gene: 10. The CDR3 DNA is TGTGCCAGCAGGGCTGGGGACAGCCCTTATCAGCCCCAGCATCTT. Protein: CASRAGDSPYQPQHL.

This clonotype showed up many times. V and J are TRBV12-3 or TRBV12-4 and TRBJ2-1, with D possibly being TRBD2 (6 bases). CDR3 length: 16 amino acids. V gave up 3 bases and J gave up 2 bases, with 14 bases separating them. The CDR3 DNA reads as TGTGCCAGCAGTTTTGGGCGCGGGGCGGCCTACAATGAGCAGTTCTTC. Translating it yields CASSFGRGAAYNEQFF.

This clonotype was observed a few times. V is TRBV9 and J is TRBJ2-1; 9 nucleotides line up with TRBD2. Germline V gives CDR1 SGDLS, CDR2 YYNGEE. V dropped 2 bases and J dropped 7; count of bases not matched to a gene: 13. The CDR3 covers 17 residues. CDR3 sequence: CASSVHHQAGGINEQFF. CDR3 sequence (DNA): TGTGCCAGCAGCGTCCACCACCAGGCGGGGGGGATTAATGAGCAGTTCTTC.

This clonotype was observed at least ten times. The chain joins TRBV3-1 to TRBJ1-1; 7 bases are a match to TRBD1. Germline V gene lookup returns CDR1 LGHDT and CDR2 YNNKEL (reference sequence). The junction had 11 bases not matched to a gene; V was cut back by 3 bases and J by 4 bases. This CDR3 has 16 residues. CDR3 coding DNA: TGTGCCAGCAGCCAGAGACAGGGACTGGGGGTCACTGAAGCTTTCTTT. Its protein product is CASSQRQGLGVTEAFF.

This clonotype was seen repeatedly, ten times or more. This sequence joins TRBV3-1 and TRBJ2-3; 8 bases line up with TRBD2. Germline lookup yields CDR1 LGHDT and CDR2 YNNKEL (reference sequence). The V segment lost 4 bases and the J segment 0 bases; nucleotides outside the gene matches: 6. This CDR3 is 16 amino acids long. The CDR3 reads CASSPKSGGSTDTQYF. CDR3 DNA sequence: TGTGCCAGCAGCCCTAAAAGCGGGGGAAGCACAGATACGCAGTATTTT.

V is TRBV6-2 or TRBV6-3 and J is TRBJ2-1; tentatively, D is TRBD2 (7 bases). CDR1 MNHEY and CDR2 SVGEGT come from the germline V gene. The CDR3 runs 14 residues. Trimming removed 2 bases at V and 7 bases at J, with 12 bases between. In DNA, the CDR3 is TGTGCCAGCAGTTACGGGGGGGCGACGAATGAGCAGTTCTTC. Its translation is CASSYGGATNEQFF.

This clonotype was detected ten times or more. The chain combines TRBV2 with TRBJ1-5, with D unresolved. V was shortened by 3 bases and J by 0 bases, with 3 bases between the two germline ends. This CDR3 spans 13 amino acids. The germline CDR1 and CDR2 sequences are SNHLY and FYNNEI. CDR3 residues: CASSDSSNQPQHF. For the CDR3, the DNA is TGTGCCAGCAGTGACTCTAGCAATCAGCCCCAGCATTTT.

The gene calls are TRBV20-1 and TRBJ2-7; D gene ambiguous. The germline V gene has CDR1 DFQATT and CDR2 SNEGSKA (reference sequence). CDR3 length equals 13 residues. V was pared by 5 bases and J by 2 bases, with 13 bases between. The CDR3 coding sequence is TGCAGTGCTTTGTTGCTGACACCCTACGAGCAGTACTTC. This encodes CSALLLTPYEQYF.

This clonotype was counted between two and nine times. CDR3 residues: CASSQSPETHTQYF. The DNA for the CDR3 is TGTGCCAGCAGCCAAAGCCCGGAGACACATACGCAGTATTTT. The V call is TRBV3-1, the J call TRBJ2-3; no definite D call. Germline V gene data show CDR1 as LGHDT and CDR2 as YNNKEL (reference sequence). V was clipped by 2 bases and J by 7 bases, with 13 bases between them. The CDR3 spans 14 residues.

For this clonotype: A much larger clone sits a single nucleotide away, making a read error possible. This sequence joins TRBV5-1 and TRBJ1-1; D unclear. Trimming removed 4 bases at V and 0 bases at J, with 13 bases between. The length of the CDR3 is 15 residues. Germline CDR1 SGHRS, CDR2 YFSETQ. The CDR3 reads CASSTVTAMNTEAFF. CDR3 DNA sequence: TGCGCCAGCAGCACCGTCACAGCAATGAACACTGAAGCTTTCTTT. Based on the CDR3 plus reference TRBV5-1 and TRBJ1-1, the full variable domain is KAGVTQTPRYLIKTRGQQVTLSCSPISGHRSVSWYQQTPGQGLQFLFEYFSETQRNKGNFPGRFSGRQFSNSRSEMNVSTLELGDSALYLCASSTVTAMNTEAFFGQGTRLTVV.

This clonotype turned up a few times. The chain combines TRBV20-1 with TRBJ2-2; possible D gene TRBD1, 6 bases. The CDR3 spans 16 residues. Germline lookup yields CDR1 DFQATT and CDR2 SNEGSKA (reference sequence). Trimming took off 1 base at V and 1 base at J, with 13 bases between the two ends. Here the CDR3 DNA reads TGCAGTGCTAGAGGGCCGGGACATCTGAACACCGGGGAGCTGTTTTTT. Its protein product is CSARGPGHLNTGELFF.

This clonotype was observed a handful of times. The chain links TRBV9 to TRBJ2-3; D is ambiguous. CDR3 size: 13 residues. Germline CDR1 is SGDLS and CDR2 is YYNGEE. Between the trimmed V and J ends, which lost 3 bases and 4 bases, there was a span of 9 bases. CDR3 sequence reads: CASSAGWADTQYF. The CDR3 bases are TGTGCCAGCAGCGCCGGTTGGGCAGATACGCAGTATTTT.

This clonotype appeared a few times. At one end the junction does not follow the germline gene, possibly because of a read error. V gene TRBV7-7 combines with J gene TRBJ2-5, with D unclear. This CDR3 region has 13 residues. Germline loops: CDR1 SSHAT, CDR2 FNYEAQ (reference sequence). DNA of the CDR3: TGTGCTAGCAGCCCCGACTTTGGGGAGACCCAGTACTTC. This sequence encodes CASSPDFGETQYF.

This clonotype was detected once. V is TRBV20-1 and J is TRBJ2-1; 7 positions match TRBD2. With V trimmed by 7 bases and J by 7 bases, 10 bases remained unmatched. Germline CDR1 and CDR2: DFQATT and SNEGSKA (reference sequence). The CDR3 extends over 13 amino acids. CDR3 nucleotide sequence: TGCAGTGGCCTACTAGCGAGTTTGAATGAGCAGTTCTTC. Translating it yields CSGLLASLNEQFF.

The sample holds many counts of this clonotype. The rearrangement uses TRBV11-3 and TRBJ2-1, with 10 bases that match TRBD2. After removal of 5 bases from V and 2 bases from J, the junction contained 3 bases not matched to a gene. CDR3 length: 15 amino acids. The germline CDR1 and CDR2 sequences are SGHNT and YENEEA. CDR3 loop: CASSMGLATYNEQFF. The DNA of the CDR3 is TGTGCCAGCAGCATGGGACTAGCGACCTACAATGAGCAGTTCTTC.

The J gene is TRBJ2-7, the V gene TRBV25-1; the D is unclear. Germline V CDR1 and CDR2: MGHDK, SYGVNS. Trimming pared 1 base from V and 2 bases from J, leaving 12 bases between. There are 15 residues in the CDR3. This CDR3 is CASSESQGITYEQYF. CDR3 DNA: TGTGCCAGCAGTGAATCACAAGGAATTACCTACGAGCAGTACTTC.